This T cell receptor beta chain was identified during a study of T cell changes during pregnancy in multiple sclerosis. Profiled with immunoSEQ multiplex PCR; TCRdb holds only in-frame clones, not every one. The top ten hold around 2.3% of the sample, which has about 85,000 clones, 90% to 95% seen once. Material: peripheral blood, obtained in the first trimester of pregnancy. The source is a female donor with multiple sclerosis, enrolled in a pregnancy study.

The CDR3 nucleotides read TGTGCCAGCAGCCCCGCGGAGTCTGGTGAGACCCAGTACTTC. Its translation is CASSPAESGETQYF. The genes are TRBV11-2 and TRBJ2-5; no reliable D call. The CDR3 loop spans 14 amino acids. Trimming removed 5 bases at V and 5 bases at J, with 15 bases between. Looked up from germline, CDR1 is SGHAT and CDR2 is FQNNGV.